This TCR beta chain is drawn from a study of tumor and adjacent non-tumor tissue in lung cancer (dated 2018 in TCRdb). Study-wide context: By cancer type, the cohort comprised 12 adenocarcinoma patients, a couple of squamous cell carcinoma patients and 1 small cell lung cancer patient. Ages among the roughly 15 patients ranged from about 31 to 80 years, there were approximately ten men and 5 women, and disease was at TNM stage I to III. A total of 95 million to 150 million productive TCRbeta reads were generated by sequencing, corresponding to an average of roughly 4.1 million reads per sample. Using bulk TCRbeta repertoires from some 14 lung cancer patients, the study set lung tumor tissue side by side with matched distant non-tumor lung tissue. Around 30 paired specimens, one tumor and one normal lung sample per patient, were profiled by TCRbeta CDR3 sequencing.

The research as a whole found: Only about 15 patients were in the cohort, and the authors stated that larger samples and more detailed clinical data are needed. Because peripheral blood was not sequenced, blood TCRbeta repertoires in the lung cancer patients of the study were not examined. Younger patients had significantly higher TCR diversity, and higher tumor TCR diversity was associated with shorter overall and disease-free survival. Significantly higher TCR diversity (inverse Simpson) was observed in tumor tissue than in normal lung tissue (around 450 vs 150, P = 0.0075, Mann-Whitney U test). The top 100 clones accounted for a significantly larger cumulative portion of the repertoire in normal lung than in tumor tissue. Neither the sequencing platform nor unique molecular identifiers are named or mentioned anywhere in the methods.

Comments on this clonotype: The antigen it binds to is not known. The junction differs from germline at one of its ends, possibly a read error.

RNA was isolated from bulk, unsorted tissue, and RNA quality was assessed with a NanoDrop ND-1000 and an Agilent 2100. Newly diagnosed lung cancer patients without prior chemotherapy who had been admitted for thoracic surgery in China between August and November 2014 were enrolled as donors. Patients who had received previous radiotherapy or chemotherapy, or who had another concurrent cancer, were excluded from the study. Surgical tissue pieces of about 1-2 cm3 were preserved in RNAlater solution and were kept at -80 degrees C until use. Library preparation employed multiplex PCR. Sequencing took place on an Illumina HiSeq 2500. TCRbeta libraries were constructed through three rounds of nested PCR with primers (Table S4) according to protocols modified from ARM-PCR. Before sequencing, PCR products of 200-500 bp were cut from the gel and purified using the QIAquick gel extraction kit. The original pipeline was this. Reads were cleaned using Trimmomatic, were merged into complete CDR3 sequences using FLASH, and were assigned to V(D)J germline segments using MiTCR. VDJtools was used to compute clonal diversity as the inverse Simpson's index. In-frame sequences lacking a premature stop codon were counted as productive reads. Using fastp trimming at Q25 and MiXCR clonotype assembly, TCRdb reanalyzed the public sequencing data and kept in-frame beta chains. Rows are combined by CDR3 protein, so each entry shows the most common genes and DNA. TCRdb's processing, not the authors', yielded these V and J calls. The sample data list more than 85,000 distinct CDR3 sequences, and around 65% of these were observed just once. The ten largest clones capture more than 14% of the sample.

The source material was lung tumor tissue. The receptor was isolated from a man in his 70s with non-small cell lung cancer.

In nucleotide form, the sequence is TGCAGCATCGCCGGGGCCCCGGCTGGGGCCAACGTCCTGACTTTT. The encoded protein is CSIAGAPAGANVLTF. This chain joins TRBV29-1 to TRBJ2-6; the D gene is possibly TRBD1 or TRBD2, with 5 bases matching each. The CDR3, cysteine through phenylalanine, is 15 amino acids long. CDR3 DNA only is kept here, 45 bases in frame from base 1. CDR1 is given as SQVTM and CDR2 as ANQGSEA, both from the germline V gene.